These 32 T cell receptor beta chains came from one sample sequenced in a study of blood T cell repertoires in COVID-19. The protocol was immunoSEQ multiplex PCR, while the TCRdb copy is restricted to in-frame clones and leaves out a portion. The sample contains about 130,000 clones, 84% of which appear only once. The sample was peripheral blood. The receptors were sampled from a woman aged 55-69 years with acute or convalescent COVID-19.

The chain joins TRBV25-1 to TRBJ1-2, with D possibly matching TRBD1 (6 bases). Germline V gene data show CDR1 as MGHDK and CDR2 as SYGVNS. V was trimmed by 5 bases and J by 3 bases, leaving 16 bases between them. This CDR3 contains 15 residues. CDR3 sequence: CASSRQGGGDYGYTF. CDR3 bases: TGTGCCAGCAGTCGCCAGGGCGGGGGCGACTATGGCTACACCTTC.

The rearrangement joins TRBV19 to TRBJ1-4; 8 nucleotides align to TRBD1. There are 15 residues in the CDR3. Germline V gives CDR1 LNHDA, CDR2 SQIVND (reference sequence). Losses at the gene ends were 6 bases for V and 6 bases for J; bases not matched to a gene: 9. CDR3 in amino acids: CASRDRGDRHEKLFF. The DNA of the CDR3 is TGTGCCAGTAGGGATCGCGGGGACAGGCATGAAAAACTGTTTTTT.

This chain connects TRBV24-1 to TRBJ2-3; 8 positions agree with TRBD1. The CDR3 loop spans 13 amino acids. Germline V CDR1 and CDR2: KGHDR, SFDVKD. J lost 1 base, V lost 10 bases, and 3 bases had no gene match. In nucleotides, the CDR3 is TGTGCCACATCGACAGGGGGCACAGATACGCAGTATTTT. This encodes CATSTGGTDTQYF.

The genes are TRBV10-3 and TRBJ2-3; maybe TRBD1 (6 bases). The CDR3 runs to 14 residues. Germline loops: CDR1 ENHRY, CDR2 SYGVKD. V dropped 11 bases and J dropped 6 bases, with 21 bases sitting between them. For the CDR3, the DNA is TGTGCCTTAATTAGGACAGACCCCCAGGATACGCAGTATTTT. Translation: CALIRTDPQDTQYF.

The chain recombines TRBV2 with TRBJ1-1, with 12 bases that match TRBD1. CDR1 is SNHLY, CDR2 FYNNEI, per germline. There are 16 residues in the CDR3. Losses at the gene ends were 7 bases for V and 1 base for J; bases not matched to a gene: 7. Here the CDR3 DNA reads TGTGCCAGCACGGGACAGGGGGCAAGAGGGAACACTGAAGCTTTCTTT. Translated, it gives CASTGQGARGNTEAFF.

This chain connects TRBV19 to TRBJ1-3; 7 positions agree with TRBD1. The CDR3 is 13 amino acids. The germline V gene has CDR1 LNHDA and CDR2 SQIVND (reference sequence). V lost 11 bases, J lost 0 bases, and 4 bases stayed unmatched. CDR3 region: CASGDSSGNTIYF. The CDR3 DNA reads as TGTGCCTCTGGGGACAGCTCTGGAAACACCATATATTTT. The full variable domain, with the rest looked up from reference TRBV19 and TRBJ1-3, is DGGITQSPKYLFRKEGQNVTLSCEQNLNHDAMYWYRQDPGQGLRLIYYSQIVNDFQKGDIAEGYSVSREKKESFPLTVTSAQKNPTAFYLCASGDSSGNTIYFGEGSWLTVV.

The V and J genes are TRBV5-1 and TRBJ2-2; TRBD2 matches at 7 bases. There are 17 residues in the CDR3. CDR1 is SGHRS and CDR2 is YFSETQ in the germline V gene. J gave up 5 bases and V 4 bases, and 14 bases lay outside the gene matches. CDR3 in DNA: TGCGCCAGCAGCCCCGGGGAGCTAGCGGAGAGGACCGGGGAGCTGTTTTTT. Translating it yields CASSPGELAERTGELFF.

The rearrangement joins TRBV6-6 to TRBJ2-3, with D maybe TRBD1 (6 bases). The CDR3 runs 16 residues. In germline, CDR1 is MNHNY, CDR2 SVGAGI (reference sequence). Trimming pared 5 bases from V and 4 bases from J, leaving 19 bases between. The CDR3 bases are TGTGCCAGCAGTGTGGGACATAACTACCTCCCAGATACGCAGTATTTT. This gives the protein CASSVGHNYLPDTQYF.

The genes are TRBV9 and TRBJ2-5, with 10 bases fitting TRBD2. This CDR3 comprises 15 residues. V was clipped by 0 bases and J by 3 bases; unmatched bases: 2. The V gene's germline CDR1 is SGDLS and CDR2 YYNGEE. CDR3 protein: CASSVGLAGEETQYF. Here the CDR3 DNA reads TGTGCCAGCAGCGTAGGCCTAGCGGGGGAAGAGACCCAGTACTTC.

CDR3 loop: CASSQVTPAAGNTEAFF. The CDR3 region has the DNA TGTGCCAGCAGCCAAGTTACCCCCGCTGCAGGGAACACTGAAGCTTTCTTT. The rearrangement uses TRBV3-1 (or the pseudogene TRBV3-2) and TRBJ1-1; D is unclear. The CDR3 loop spans 17 amino acids. The V end lost 1 base, the J end lost 1 base, and 16 bases lay between the germline ends. The germline CDR1 and CDR2 sequences are LGHDT and YNNKEL (reference sequence).

This chain links TRBV5-1 with TRBJ1-3; 9 positions match TRBD1. The J segment lost 2 bases and the V segment lost 4 bases, leaving 4 bases of the junction unmatched. The CDR3 consists of 15 residues. Germline CDR1 and CDR2: SGHRS and YFSETQ. CDR3 DNA sequence: TGCGCCAGCAGCCCTGACAGGGGGGCTGGAAACACCATATATTTT. This codes for CASSPDRGAGNTIYF.

Remarks on this clone: Mismatch with germline at one junction end may stem from a read error. The V and J genes are TRBV19 and TRBJ2-5; no clear D gene. Germline CDR1 and CDR2: LNHDA and SQIVND (reference sequence). The CDR3 runs 13 residues. CDR3 DNA: TGTGCCACTAGTGTGGCGGACCAAGAGACCCAGTACTTC. Translated: CATSVADQETQYF.

The V call is TRBV7-2, the J call TRBJ1-1; TRBD1 agrees at 8 bases. V shed 5 bases and J 0 bases; nucleotides not matched to a gene: 14. The CDR3 has 18 amino acids. Germline-derived CDR1 and CDR2 are SGHTA and FQGNSA. CDR3 protein: CASSRTGWGGSMNTEAFF. CDR3 sequence (DNA): TGTGCCAGCAGCCGGACAGGGTGGGGCGGGTCTATGAACACTGAAGCTTTCTTT.

This chain uses TRBV7-9 with TRBJ1-2, with D possibly TRBD1 on 6 matching bases. The CDR3 has 15 amino acids. Germline lookup yields CDR1 SEHNR and CDR2 FQNEAQ (reference sequence). V lost 1 base to trimming and J lost 7 bases, with 16 bases between them. The CDR3 bases are TGTGCCAGCAGCTTAGACGGACAGTGGCGTGGTGGCTACACCTTC. Translating it yields CASSLDGQWRGGYTF.

This rearrangement joins TRBV6-4 to TRBJ2-3, with D maybe TRBD1 (5 bases). CDR1 and CDR2 from the germline V gene are MRHNA and SNTAGT. V was pared by 4 bases and J by 2 bases, with 10 bases between. The CDR3 sequence is 14 residues long. This CDR3 is CASSVSQATDTQYF. The CDR3 DNA reads TGTGCCAGCAGTGTTTCACAGGCCACAGATACGCAGTATTTT.

The chain combines TRBV14 with TRBJ2-7, with D uncertain. The CDR3 has 13 amino acids. Germline-derived CDR1 and CDR2 are SGHDN and FVKESK. The V end lost 4 bases, the J end lost 7 bases, and 14 bases lay between the germline ends. CDR3 in DNA: TGTGCCAGCAGCCTAACACCCGTCACGGAGCAGTACGTC. Protein: CASSLTPVTEQYV.

This chain uses TRBV5-1 with TRBJ1-6; 7 nucleotides agree with TRBD1. Germline V gene data show CDR1 as SGHRS and CDR2 as YFSETQ. The junction had 5 bases not matched to a gene; V was cut back by 0 bases and J by 8 bases. The CDR3 has 15 residues. The CDR3 DNA is TGCGCCAGCAGCTTGGATGGCAGGGGGGATTCACCCCTCCACTTT. Its translation is CASSLDGRGDSPLHF.

This sequence joins TRBV13 and TRBJ1-3; TRBD1 is a possible D gene (5 bases). The CDR3 contains 17 residues. V lost 5 bases, J lost 0 bases, and 17 bases lay in between. The germline V gene encodes CDR1 PRHDT and CDR2 FYEKMQ (reference sequence). In DNA, the CDR3 is TGTGCCAGCAGCCCCCGGGTGGGGGGATTCTCTGGAAACACCATATATTTT. This translates into CASSPRVGGFSGNTIYF.

The CDR3 region is CASRMTTDTQYF. CDR3 in DNA: TGTGCCAGCAGGATGACTACAGATACGCAGTATTTT. The rearrangement uses TRBV2 and TRBJ2-3, with unresolved D. With 6 bases removed from V and 3 bases from J, the gap between germline ends came to 7 bases. The CDR3 has 12 amino acids. Germline V gene lookup returns CDR1 SNHLY and CDR2 FYNNEI.

The J gene is TRBJ1-1, the V gene TRBV7-3; no definite D call. This CDR3 contains 13 residues. V lost 0 bases and J lost 8, with 10 bases in between. CDR1 SGHTA and CDR2 FQGTGA come from the germline V gene. The CDR3 sequence is CASSLTVTGEAFF. CDR3 nucleotide sequence: TGTGCCAGCAGCTTAACGGTCACGGGAGAAGCTTTCTTT.

The chain couples TRBV27 to TRBJ1-5, with D possibly TRBD1 on 6 matching bases. Trimming removed 5 bases from V and 0 bases from J, with 14 bases in between. The CDR3 loop spans 16 amino acids. In germline, CDR1 is MNHEY, CDR2 SMNVEV (reference sequence). The CDR3 region is CASSPRDILSNQPQHF. The CDR3 region has the DNA TGTGCCAGCAGTCCCCGGGACATACTTAGCAATCAGCCCCAGCATTTT.

The rearrangement uses TRBV5-1 and TRBJ1-4; 7 nucleotides agree with TRBD1. Germline V CDR1 and CDR2: SGHRS, YFSETQ. The CDR3 has 16 residues. J was trimmed by 6 bases and V by 1 base; bases with no gene match: 9. This CDR3 is CASSLNNQGVDEKLFF. The CDR3 coding sequence is TGCGCCAGCAGCTTGAACAACCAGGGGGTGGATGAAAAACTGTTTTTT.

The chain joins TRBV7-6 to TRBJ2-2; possibly TRBD2 for D (5 bases). Trimming left V 5 bases short and J 0 bases short, with 16 bases between. Germline loops: CDR1 SGHVS, CDR2 FNYEAQ. CDR3 length: 17 residues. In DNA form, the CDR3 reads TGTGCCAGCAGCCGAGAGGGCTTAGGCGCGAACACCGGGGAGCTGTTTTTT. Its translation: CASSREGLGANTGELFF.

The CDR3 region is CASSENVGQVNEKLFF. In nucleotides, the CDR3 is TGTGCCAGCAGTGAAAACGTGGGACAGGTTAATGAAAAACTGTTTTTT. The chain employs TRBV6-1 and TRBJ1-4; 8 bases match TRBD1. CDR1 and CDR2 from the germline V gene are MNHNS and SASEGT. The CDR3 runs to 16 residues. J lost 4 bases, V lost 2 bases, and 6 bases had no gene match.

This sequence joins TRBV21-1 and TRBJ1-1. TRBV21-1 is noted as a pseudogene. This CDR3 is built from 14 residues. The DNA of the CDR3 is TGTGCCAGCGGTCCGGGGGGAGCGAGCACTGAAGCTTTCTTT. It codes for CASGPGGASTEAFF.

The chain has TRBV14 and TRBJ1-2; 10 bases match TRBD1. This CDR3 has 14 amino acids. Germline lookup yields CDR1 SGHDN and CDR2 FVKESK. V lost 4 bases to trimming and J lost 4 bases; unmatched junction nucleotides: 3. For the CDR3, the DNA is TGTGCCAGCAGCCGAGGGACAGGGGTCTATGGCTACACCTTC. Its translation is CASSRGTGVYGYTF.

Here the CDR3 reads CASSLGVTGSSGYTF. The CDR3, as DNA: TGTGCCAGCAGCTTGGGCGTGACAGGGAGCTCCGGCTACACCTTC. The V and J genes are TRBV5-4 and TRBJ1-2, with 7 bases that match TRBD1. The V gene end was trimmed by 0 bases and the J gene end by 8 bases; junction bases not matched to a gene: 10. The CDR3 spans 15 residues. In germline, CDR1 is SGHNT, CDR2 YYREEE (reference sequence).

This rearrangement joins TRBV14 to TRBJ2-2, with 7 bases matching TRBD1. Trimming at V came to 5 bases and at J to 6 bases, leaving 12 bases not matched to a gene. There are 16 residues in the CDR3. Looked up from germline, CDR1 is SGHDN and CDR2 is FVKESK. CDR3 amino acids: CASSVRWDSVPGELFF. The DNA of the CDR3 is TGTGCCAGCAGCGTCCGATGGGACAGCGTCCCCGGGGAGCTGTTTTTT.

The DNA for the CDR3 is TGTGCCAGCAGTGGCGACTATTATGGCTACACCTTC. This gives the protein CASSGDYYGYTF. V and J are TRBV27 and TRBJ1-2; D call uncertain. The CDR3 totals 12 residues. Germline lookup yields CDR1 MNHEY and CDR2 SMNVEV (reference sequence). Trimming pared 5 bases from V and 5 bases from J, leaving 9 bases between.

Remarks on this clone: Other DNA sequences within the sample encode an identical CDR3. CDR3 in amino acids: CASSEGAGGTDTQYF. In nucleotides, the CDR3 is TGTGCCAGCAGTGAAGGAGCGGGGGGCACAGATACGCAGTATTTT. The V gene is TRBV6-1, the J gene TRBJ2-3; 8 nucleotides match TRBD2. V shed 1 base, J shed 1 base, and the junction held 1 base outside the gene matches. The CDR3 length is 15 residues. CDR1 and CDR2 from the germline V gene are MNHNS and SASEGT.

V is TRBV5-1 and J is TRBJ1-2, with D hard to call. The CDR3 runs to 15 residues. Germline CDR1 is SGHRS and CDR2 is YFSETQ. Between the trimmed V and J ends, which lost 3 bases and 4 bases, there was a span of 16 bases. In DNA form, the CDR3 reads TGCGCCAGCAGCTCCGGTGGTGGGCTCTCCTATGGCTACACCTTC. This sequence encodes CASSSGGGLSYGYTF.

The chain is built from TRBV7-8 and TRBJ1-3, with no clear D. The V and J ends lost 5 bases and 0 bases respectively, with 20 bases between them. Germline values: CDR1 SGHVS, CDR2 FQNEAQ. The CDR3 is made up of 18 amino acids. CDR3 amino acids: CASSPSRRVGDSGNTIYF. The CDR3 nucleotides read TGTGCCAGCAGCCCTAGCCGGAGGGTGGGAGACTCTGGAAACACCATATATTTT.